This entry features one T cell receptor (beta chain) sequence. Its cognate antigen is unknown. The data derive from a study of cytomegalovirus exposure and HLA in healthy donors. Study context: The study placed 70% to 90% of its approximately 380 genotyped donors in the Caucasian-associated ancestry cluster.

Study-wide results and caveats: For most TCR sequences rarity was the rule, although some public TCRs occurred in many donors.

This CDR3 contains 13 residues. CDR1 is ENHRY, CDR2 SYGVKD, per germline. With 60 Vbeta and 13 Jbeta primers, the PCR was carried out. The data were produced by immunoSEQ multiplex PCR, yet TCRdb's version contains in-frame clones alone and is incomplete. The sample carries more than 90,000 clones, about 70% recorded once. The sequence came from a human donor in good health. Source material: PBMCs. The chain recombines TRBV10-3 with TRBJ2-7; D remains unclear. The CDR3 here is CASTAGLVGEQYF. The CDR3 DNA follows: TGTGCTTCTACGGCCGGGTTGGTAGGCGAGCAGTACTTC.